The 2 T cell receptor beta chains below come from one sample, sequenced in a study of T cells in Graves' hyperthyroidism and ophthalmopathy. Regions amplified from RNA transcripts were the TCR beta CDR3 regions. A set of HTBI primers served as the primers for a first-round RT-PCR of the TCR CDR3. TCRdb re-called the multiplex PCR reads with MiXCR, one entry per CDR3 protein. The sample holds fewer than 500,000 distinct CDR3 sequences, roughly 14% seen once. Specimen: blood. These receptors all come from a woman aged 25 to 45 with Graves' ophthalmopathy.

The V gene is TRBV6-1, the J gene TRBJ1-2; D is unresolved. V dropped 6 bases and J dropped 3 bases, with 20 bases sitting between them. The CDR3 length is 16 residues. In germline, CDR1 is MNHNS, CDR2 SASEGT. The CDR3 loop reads CASSGGGRGYYYGYTF. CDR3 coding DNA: TGTGCCAGCAGCGGCGGTGGCAGAGGGTATTACTATGGCTACACCTTC.

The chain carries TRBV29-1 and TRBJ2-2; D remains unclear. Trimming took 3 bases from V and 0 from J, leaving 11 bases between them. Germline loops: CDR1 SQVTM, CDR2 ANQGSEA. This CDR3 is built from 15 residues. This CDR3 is CSVEKPPANTGELFF. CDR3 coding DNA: TGCAGCGTTGAGAAGCCGCCAGCGAACACCGGGGAGCTGTTTTTT.